The clone carrying this T cell receptor (beta chain) was recorded many times. Its matching antigen is unknown. The data belong to a study of neurological immune-mediated disorders. Overall study findings and caveats: No CDR3 amino acid sequences were shared by expanded clones across subjects, suggesting private repertoires in all groups. The phylogenetic placement of 18 of 34 multiple sclerosis patients' repertoires in one related-CDR3 cluster constitutes a possible signature.

The ends lost 5 bases at V and 5 bases at J; junction bases unmatched: 12. The CDR3 loop spans 17 amino acids. Each TCR transcript was tagged with a 10-nucleotide random UMI during 5'RACE. TCRdb analysed the 5' RACE reads with MiXCR anew, one entry per CDR3 protein. The sample consists of roughly 56,000 distinct CDR3 sequences, about 3.3% of them appearing once. Stored at -80 C, 2 million PBMCs were the source of the unsorted libraries. This TCR derives from a woman aged 55-70 years with multiple sclerosis. The chain combines TRBV12-3 or TRBV12-4 with TRBJ2-1; 10 bases are shared with TRBD2. What was sequenced was PBMCs. For the CDR3, the DNA is TGTGCCAGCAGTCTGTATAGCGGGGGGCTACCGAACAATGAGCAGTTCTTC. This translates into CASSLYSGGLPNNEQFF.